This T cell receptor (beta chain) was recorded in a study of a mutant IDH1 vaccine in newly diagnosed glioma. For the study at large: Among treated patients, about 62% were male and approximately 40% female, and mean age was approximately 40 years. Before enrollment, patients got radiotherapy alone, temozolomide alone, or mostly the combination.

The sample's time point: week 47, end of study. It was 300 ug of mutant IDH1 20-mer peptide that made up each vaccine dose, given with topical imiquimod. V was cut by 3 bases and J by 1 base, with 7 bases left in between. Germline assignment: CDR1 LNHDA and CDR2 SQIVND (reference sequence). CDR3 length equals 13 residues. The data were produced by immunoSEQ multiplex PCR, yet TCRdb's version contains in-frame clones alone and is incomplete. This sample has about 62,000 clones, with over 80% found just once. On this clone itself: Its antigen is still unknown.

The chain recombines TRBV19 with TRBJ2-7, with D perhaps matching TRBD2 (5 bases). This specimen was PBMCs, taken from a glioma patient whose treatment included an IDH1 peptide vaccine. The sequence derives from a man younger than 40 with glioma. The CDR3 loop reads CASSISGSYEQYF. The CDR3 DNA reads TGTGCCAGTAGTATCTCGGGATCCTACGAGCAGTACTTC.